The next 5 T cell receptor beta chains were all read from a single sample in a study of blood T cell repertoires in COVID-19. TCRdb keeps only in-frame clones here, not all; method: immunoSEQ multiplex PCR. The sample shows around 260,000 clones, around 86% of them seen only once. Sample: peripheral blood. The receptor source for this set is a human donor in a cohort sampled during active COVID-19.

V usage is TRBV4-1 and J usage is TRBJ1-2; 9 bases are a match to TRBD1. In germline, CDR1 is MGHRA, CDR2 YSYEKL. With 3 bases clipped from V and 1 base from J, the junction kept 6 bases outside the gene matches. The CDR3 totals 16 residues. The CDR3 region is CASSHGGQGLNYGYTF. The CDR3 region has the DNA TGCGCCAGCAGCCATGGAGGACAGGGGCTTAACTATGGCTACACCTTC.

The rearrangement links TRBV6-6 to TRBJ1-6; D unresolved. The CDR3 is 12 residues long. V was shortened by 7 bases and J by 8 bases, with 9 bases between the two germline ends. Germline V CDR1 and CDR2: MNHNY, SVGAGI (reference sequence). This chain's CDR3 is CASNSGDSPLHF. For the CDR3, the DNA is TGTGCCAGCAACTCAGGCGATTCACCCCTCCACTTT.

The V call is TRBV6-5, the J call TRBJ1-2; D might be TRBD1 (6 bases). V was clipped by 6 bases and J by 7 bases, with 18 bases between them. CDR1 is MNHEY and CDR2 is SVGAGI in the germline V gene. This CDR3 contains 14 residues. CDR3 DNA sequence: TGTGCCAGCAGACCAACCGGGACAACCCCTGGCTACACCTTC. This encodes CASRPTGTTPGYTF.

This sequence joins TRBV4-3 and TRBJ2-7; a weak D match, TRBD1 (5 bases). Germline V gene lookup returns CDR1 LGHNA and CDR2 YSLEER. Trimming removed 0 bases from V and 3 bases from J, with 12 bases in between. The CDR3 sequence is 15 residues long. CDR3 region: CASSQEERGDYEQYF. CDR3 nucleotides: TGCGCCAGCAGCCAAGAAGAAAGGGGTGACTACGAGCAGTACTTC.

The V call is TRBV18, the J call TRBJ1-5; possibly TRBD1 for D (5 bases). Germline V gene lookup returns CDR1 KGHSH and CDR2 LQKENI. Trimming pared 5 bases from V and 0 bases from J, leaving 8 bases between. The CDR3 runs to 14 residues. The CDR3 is CASSSTDSNQPQHF. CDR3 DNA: TGTGCCAGCTCATCGACAGATAGCAATCAGCCCCAGCATTTT.